The 2 T cell receptor beta chains listed next were all sequenced from one sample in a study of T cell repertoires in cytomegalovirus infection. TCRdb processed the reads anew with MiXCR; each CDR3 protein has one entry. The repertoire holds about a million distinct CDR3 sequences, with around a third as singletons. These receptors' antigens are unknown. Source: cultured CD8+ T cells from PBMCs, taken from culture after CMV antigen stimulation. All receptors come from a human donor in good health (CMV status not recorded). Some clones in this sample may be carry-over from other donors' samples.

CDR3 nucleotides: TGCGCCAGCAGCTTGGTTGGGCCCAAGGAGCAGTTCTTC. It translates to CASSLVGPKEQFF. The V and J genes are TRBV5-1 and TRBJ2-1; D is ambiguous. Per the germline V gene, CDR1 is SGHRS and CDR2 is YFSETQ. The CDR3 runs to 13 residues. V shed 0 bases and J shed 10 bases, with 11 bases lying between them.

The chain has TRBV7-3 and TRBJ2-1; 11 positions match TRBD2. CDR3 length: 16 residues. Germline V lookup: CDR1 SGHTA, CDR2 FQGTGA. The J segment lost 4 bases and the V segment lost 5 bases, leaving 7 bases of the junction unmatched. CDR3 nucleotide sequence: TGTGCCAGCAGCCCCACACTAGCGGGGGTATACAATGAGCAGTTCTTC. Translating gives CASSPTLAGVYNEQFF.